Following are 5 T cell receptor beta chains from one sample sequenced in a study of molecular identifiers for immune sequencing clone quantification. Using its own MiXCR run on the PCR reads, TCRdb lists one record per CDR3 protein. The repertoire holds about 640,000 distinct CDR3 sequences, with approximately 20% as singletons. Sequencing was done on a sample of naive CD8+ T cells from blood, with Jurkat cell RNA spiked in. Subset given: FACS-sorted CD8+CD4-CCR7+CD45RA+ naive T cells. The receptors come from a human donor in good health. Some libraries in this study had Jurkat cell RNA spiked in.

This clonotype has ten or more counts. The genes are TRBV14 and TRBJ2-5; tentatively, D is TRBD1 or TRBD2 (5 bases each). V was cut by 0 bases and J by 1 base, with 18 bases left in between. The germline CDR1 and CDR2 sequences are SGHDN and FVKESK. CDR3 length equals 18 residues. CDR3 DNA sequence: TGTGCCAGCAGCCAAGATCTTGAGGGACGCTCCCTCCAAGAGACCCAGTACTTC. This sequence encodes CASSQDLEGRSLQETQYF.

This clonotype appeared many times. The J gene is TRBJ2-2, the V gene TRBV15; 9 bases are a match to TRBD2. Germline values: CDR1 LNHNV, CDR2 YYDKDF (reference sequence). With V trimmed by 8 bases and J by 10 bases, 17 bases remained unmatched. The CDR3 has 16 amino acids. CDR3 region: CATGLLAGELGEELFF. The CDR3 DNA follows: TGTGCCACCGGATTATTAGCGGGGGAGCTTGGAGAGGAGCTGTTTTTT.

Notes on this clonotype: The CDR3 end shows no conserved phenylalanine or tryptophan, and so a read error is likely. The rearrangement links TRBV11-2 to TRBJ2-5; perhaps TRBD2 as D (5 bases). V lost 6 bases to trimming and J lost 2 bases, with 19 bases between them. The CDR3 has 16 amino acids. Germline V CDR1 and CDR2: SGHAT, FQNNGV. CDR3 region: CASRLSRRNVQETQYL. The CDR3 nucleotides read TGTGCCAGCAGGTTATCCCGGAGGAACGTACAAGAGACCCAGTACCTC.

Concerning this clonotype itself: A much larger clone differs by one base, so this may be a read error. The V call is TRBV7-8, the J call TRBJ2-7; weak D call: TRBD1 (6 bases). V was cut by 1 base and J by 5 bases, with 21 bases left in between. Germline V CDR1 and CDR2: SGHVS, FQNEAQ. CDR3 length: 17 amino acids. This CDR3 is CASSLGSTGSIFNEQYF. As DNA, the CDR3 is TGTGCCAGCAGCTTAGGGTCTACAGGGTCGATTTTCAACGAGCAGTACTTC. Full variable domain (outside the CDR3, taken from reference TRBV7-8 and TRBJ2-7): GAGVSQSPRYKVAKRGQDVALRCDPISGHVSLFWYQQALGQGPEFLTYFQNEAQLDKSGLPSDRFFAERPEGSVSTLKIQRTQQEDSAVYLCASSLGSTGSIFNEQYFGPGTRLTVT.

This clonotype was seen at least ten times. The CDR3 sequence: CASSLLVLEETQYF. The CDR3 nucleotides read TGTGCCAGCAGCCTCCTCGTGCTCGAAGAGACCCAGTACTTC. This sequence joins TRBV28 and TRBJ2-5; no firm D call. This CDR3 is built from 14 residues. Deletions cut 6 bases from V and 3 bases from J, with 14 bases between. Germline assignment: CDR1 MDHEN and CDR2 SYDVKM. The whole variable domain, filled in from reference TRBV28 and TRBJ2-5, reads DVKVTQSSRYLVKRTGEKVFLECVQDMDHENMFWYRQDPGLGLRLIYFSYDVKMKEKGDIPEGYSVSREKKERFSLILESASTNQTSMYLCASSLLVLEETQYFGPGTRLLVL.